The 14 T cell receptor beta chains given below trace back to one sample, sequenced in a study of blood T cell repertoires in COVID-19. The protocol was immunoSEQ multiplex PCR, while the TCRdb copy is restricted to in-frame clones and leaves out a portion. The sample has 250,000 to 300,000 clones, about nine tenths seen once. Sequencing input: peripheral blood. The receptors come from a woman younger than 45 who had recovered from COVID-19.

CDR3 sequence reads: CASSPDRGGYNEQFF. As DNA, the CDR3 is TGCGCCAGCAGCCCAGACAGGGGCGGCTACAATGAGCAGTTCTTC. This chain connects TRBV5-1 to TRBJ2-1; 8 nucleotides agree with TRBD1. CDR1 and CDR2 from the germline V gene are SGHRS and YFSETQ. With 4 bases clipped from V and 3 bases from J, the junction kept 6 bases outside the gene matches. The CDR3 runs to 15 residues.

In nucleotides, the CDR3 is TGTGCCAGCAGTGGCGGGACAGGAGAGGAGCAGTACTTC. It codes for CASSGGTGEEQYF. The chain carries TRBV2 and TRBJ2-7; 8 bases are a match to TRBD1. In germline, CDR1 is SNHLY, CDR2 FYNNEI. J was trimmed by 7 bases and V by 4 bases; bases with no gene match: 6. The CDR3 runs 13 residues.

The rearrangement uses TRBV27 and TRBJ1-2; a weak D match, TRBD1 (6 bases). The CDR3 loop spans 16 amino acids. Trimming stripped 5 bases from V and 0 bases from J, with 16 bases between. Germline V gene data show CDR1 as MNHEY and CDR2 as SMNVEV (reference sequence). CDR3 sequence reads: CASSPIGQTANYGYTF. The CDR3 bases are TGTGCCAGCAGTCCAATAGGACAGACTGCTAACTATGGCTACACCTTC.

This clone is a singleton in its sample. The chain recombines TRBV24-1 with TRBJ2-2; 9 bases are shared with TRBD1. The CDR3 extends over 17 amino acids. Per germline, CDR1 KGHDR and CDR2 SFDVKD. The ends lost 1 base at V and 2 bases at J; junction bases unmatched: 4. The CDR3 DNA follows: TGTGCCACCAGTGATTTAAGACAGGGGGTAAACACCGGGGAGCTGTTTTTT. Its translation: CATSDLRQGVNTGELFF.

This chain links TRBV29-1 with TRBJ2-1; D may be TRBD1 (6 bases). Trimming took 6 bases from V and 6 from J, leaving 12 bases between them. CDR1 is SQVTM, CDR2 ANQGSEA, per germline. This CDR3 has 12 residues. CDR3 bases: TGCAGCGTCGCCAGGGGCCGCAATGAGCAGTTCTTC. Translated: CSVARGRNEQFF.

The chain is built from TRBV15 and TRBJ2-1; no clear D gene. V was cut by 2 bases and J by 5 bases, with 10 bases left in between. Germline V gene data show CDR1 as LNHNV and CDR2 as YYDKDF (reference sequence). The CDR3 spans 14 residues. CDR3 loop: CATSRPPRDNEQFF. Here the CDR3 DNA reads TGTGCCACCAGCAGACCACCCCGGGACAATGAGCAGTTCTTC.

The rearrangement links TRBV5-1 to TRBJ1-4, with D unresolved. Trimming shortened V by 4 bases and J by 7 bases, and 17 bases separated the two germline ends. CDR3 length equals 15 residues. Germline V gene sequence: CDR1 SGHRS, CDR2 YFSETQ. Here the CDR3 DNA reads TGCGCCAGCAGCGGGGAGGGAGGTCGGGGTGAAAAACTGTTTTTT. It codes for CASSGEGGRGEKLFF.

This clone turned up a few times. This rearrangement joins TRBV3-1 (or the pseudogene TRBV3-2) to TRBJ1-4; D gene uncertain. Germline lookup yields CDR1 LGHDT and CDR2 YNNKEL (reference sequence). V was cut by 5 bases and J by 2 bases, with 12 bases left in between. The CDR3 spans 15 residues. The CDR3, as DNA: TGTGCCAGCAGCTCAGAGGGTTCGACTAATGAAAAACTGTTTTTT. Its protein product is CASSSEGSTNEKLFF.

This clone was seen only a few times. This chain uses TRBV6-5 with TRBJ1-2; TRBD1 matches at 8 bases. The germline gives CDR1 MNHEY, CDR2 SVGAGI. The junction had 4 bases not matched to a gene; V was cut back by 6 bases and J by 7 bases. The CDR3 runs 12 residues. CDR3 loop: CASRTGVVGYTF. CDR3 in DNA: TGTGCCAGCAGGACAGGGGTAGTTGGCTACACCTTC.

This clone was observed once. This CDR3 is CAIISTVDGGGYTF. In DNA form, the CDR3 reads TGTGCCATCATTTCGACAGTCGACGGTGGTGGCTACACCTTC. The rearrangement links TRBV10-3 to TRBJ1-2; the D gene is possibly TRBD1 (5 bases). The germline CDR1 and CDR2 sequences are ENHRY and SYGVKD. The V and J ends lost 7 bases and 7 bases respectively, with 19 bases between them. The CDR3 extends over 14 amino acids.

The chain combines TRBV5-1 with TRBJ1-1; TRBD1 is a possible D gene (6 bases). Trimming pared 0 bases from V and 4 bases from J, leaving 10 bases between. The CDR3 is 14 amino acids. CDR1 and CDR2 (germline): SGHRS, YFSETQ. CDR3 amino acids: CASSLEQGGTEAFF. CDR3 DNA sequence: TGCGCCAGCAGCTTGGAACAGGGCGGCACTGAAGCTTTCTTT.

The chain has TRBV4-1 and TRBJ2-7, with 7 bases that match TRBD1. The CDR3 is made up of 18 amino acids. Germline V CDR1 and CDR2: MGHRA, YSYEKL. V gave up 0 bases and J gave up 2 bases; unmatched junction bases: 13. Written as DNA, the CDR3 is TGCGCCAGCAGCCAAGATGGGGCTACAGGGGACCCCGCCTACGAGCAGTACTTC. It translates to CASSQDGATGDPAYEQYF.

J is TRBJ1-6 and V is TRBV9; 9 bases are a match to TRBD1. V was pared by 3 bases and J by 8 bases, with 3 bases of the junction left unmatched. This CDR3 has 14 residues. Per germline, CDR1 SGDLS and CDR2 YYNGEE. The CDR3 region has the DNA TGTGCCAGCAGCGCGGGACAGGGTTATTCACCCCTCCACTTT. Residues: CASSAGQGYSPLHF.

The CDR3 coding sequence is TGTGCCAGCCACCGGGAGAATAATTCACCCCTCCACTTT. Amino acids: CASHRENNSPLHF. The V and J genes are TRBV10-3 and TRBJ1-6; D is uncertain. The CDR3 is 13 amino acids. The V gene lost 10 bases and the J gene lost 5 bases, with 12 bases spanning the gap. CDR1 ENHRY and CDR2 SYGVKD come from the germline V gene.